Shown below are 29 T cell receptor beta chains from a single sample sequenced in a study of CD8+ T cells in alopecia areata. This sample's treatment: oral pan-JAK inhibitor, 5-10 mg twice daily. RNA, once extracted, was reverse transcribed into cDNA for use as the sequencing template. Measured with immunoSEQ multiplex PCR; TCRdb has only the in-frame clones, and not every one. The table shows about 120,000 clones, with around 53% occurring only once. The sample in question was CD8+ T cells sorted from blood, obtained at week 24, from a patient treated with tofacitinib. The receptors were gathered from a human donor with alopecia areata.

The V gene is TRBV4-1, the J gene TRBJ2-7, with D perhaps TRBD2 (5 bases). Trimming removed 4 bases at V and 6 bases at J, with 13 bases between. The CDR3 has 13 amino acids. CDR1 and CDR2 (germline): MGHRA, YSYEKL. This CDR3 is CASSPRGLVEQYF. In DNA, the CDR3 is TGCGCCAGCAGCCCCCGAGGGCTAGTCGAGCAGTACTTC.

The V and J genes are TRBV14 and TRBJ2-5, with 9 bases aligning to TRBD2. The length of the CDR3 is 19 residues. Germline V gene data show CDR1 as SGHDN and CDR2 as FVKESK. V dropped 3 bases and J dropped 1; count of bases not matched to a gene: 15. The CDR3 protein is CASSHGPTASGVLQETQYF. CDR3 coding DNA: TGTGCCAGCAGCCATGGACCGACCGCTAGCGGGGTCCTCCAAGAGACCCAGTACTTC.

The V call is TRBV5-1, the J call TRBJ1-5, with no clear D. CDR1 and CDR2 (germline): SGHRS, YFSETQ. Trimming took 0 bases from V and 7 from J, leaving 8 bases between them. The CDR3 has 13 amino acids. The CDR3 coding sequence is TGCGCCAGCAGCTTGGCCTTCGGACAGCCCCAGCATTTT. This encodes CASSLAFGQPQHF.

Here the CDR3 DNA reads TGTGCCAGCAGTGAGGGTTGGACAGATACGCAGTATTTT. This translates into CASSEGWTDTQYF. The chain employs TRBV2 and TRBJ2-3; no reliable D call. This CDR3 spans 13 amino acids. Germline-derived CDR1 and CDR2 are SNHLY and FYNNEI. Between the trimmed V and J ends, which lost 3 bases and 3 bases, there was a span of 7 bases.

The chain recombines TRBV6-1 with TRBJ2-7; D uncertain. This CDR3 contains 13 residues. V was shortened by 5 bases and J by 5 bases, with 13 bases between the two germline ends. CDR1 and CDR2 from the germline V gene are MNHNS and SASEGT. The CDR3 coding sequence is TGTGCCAGCAGTTCCGAAGACTGGGACGAGCAGTACTTC. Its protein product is CASSSEDWDEQYF.

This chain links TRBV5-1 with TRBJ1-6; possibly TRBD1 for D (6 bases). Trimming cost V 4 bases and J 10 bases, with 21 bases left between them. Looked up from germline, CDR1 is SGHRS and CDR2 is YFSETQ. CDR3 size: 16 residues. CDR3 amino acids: CASSDLSGGLKSPLHF. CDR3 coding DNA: TGCGCCAGCAGCGATCTTTCGGGGGGCCTCAAGTCACCCCTCCACTTT.

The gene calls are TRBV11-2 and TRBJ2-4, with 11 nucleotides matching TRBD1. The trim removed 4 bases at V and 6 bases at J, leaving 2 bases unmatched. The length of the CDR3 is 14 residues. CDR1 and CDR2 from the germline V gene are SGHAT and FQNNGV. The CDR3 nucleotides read TGTGCCAGCAGCTGGGACAGGGGGATAAACATTCAGTACTTC. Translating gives CASSWDRGINIQYF.

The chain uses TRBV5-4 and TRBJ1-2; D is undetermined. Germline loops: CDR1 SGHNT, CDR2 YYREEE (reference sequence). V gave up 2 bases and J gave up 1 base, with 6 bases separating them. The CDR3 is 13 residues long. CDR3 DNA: TGTGCCAGCAGCTTAGCGATTAACTATGGCTACACCTTC. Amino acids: CASSLAINYGYTF.

The CDR3 DNA reads TGTGCCAGCAGCTCAGTGGCAGTCAGCTCCTACAATGAGCAGTTCTTC. This gives the protein CASSSVAVSSYNEQFF. The chain links TRBV7-9 to TRBJ2-1; D gene ambiguous. Trimming stripped 4 bases from V and 0 bases from J, with 13 bases between. Germline loops: CDR1 SEHNR, CDR2 FQNEAQ (reference sequence). The CDR3 extends over 16 amino acids.

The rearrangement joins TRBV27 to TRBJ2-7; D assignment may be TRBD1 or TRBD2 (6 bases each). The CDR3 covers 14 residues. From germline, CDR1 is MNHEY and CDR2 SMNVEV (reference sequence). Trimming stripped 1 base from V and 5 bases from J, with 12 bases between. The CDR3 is CASSLLSRGHEQYF. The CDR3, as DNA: TGTGCCAGCAGTTTATTAAGTCGGGGGCACGAGCAGTACTTC.

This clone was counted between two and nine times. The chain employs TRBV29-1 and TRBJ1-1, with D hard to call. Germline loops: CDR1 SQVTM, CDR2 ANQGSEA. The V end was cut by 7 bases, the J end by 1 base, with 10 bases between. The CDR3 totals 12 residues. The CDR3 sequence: CSAIHENTEAFF. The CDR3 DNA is TGCAGCGCCATACACGAGAACACTGAAGCTTTCTTT.

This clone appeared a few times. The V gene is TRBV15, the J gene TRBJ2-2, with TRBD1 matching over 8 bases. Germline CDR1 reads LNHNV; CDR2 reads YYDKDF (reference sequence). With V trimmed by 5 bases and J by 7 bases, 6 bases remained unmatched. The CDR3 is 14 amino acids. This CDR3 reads CATSRTGRNGELFF. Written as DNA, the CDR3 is TGTGCCACCAGCCGGACAGGGAGGAACGGGGAGCTGTTTTTT.

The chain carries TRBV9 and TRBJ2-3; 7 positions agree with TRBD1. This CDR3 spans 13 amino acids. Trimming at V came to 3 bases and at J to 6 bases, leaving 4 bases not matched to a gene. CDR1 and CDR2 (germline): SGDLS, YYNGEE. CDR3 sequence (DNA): TGTGCCAGCAGCGCCGACAGGGTCGATACGCAGTATTTT. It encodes CASSADRVDTQYF.

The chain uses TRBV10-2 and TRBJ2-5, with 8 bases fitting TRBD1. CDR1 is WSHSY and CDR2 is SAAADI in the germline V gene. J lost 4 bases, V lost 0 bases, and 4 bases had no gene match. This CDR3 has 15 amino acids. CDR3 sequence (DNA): TGCGCCAGCAGTGAGTCGGACAGGGTCGGAGAGACCCAGTACTTC. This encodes CASSESDRVGETQYF.

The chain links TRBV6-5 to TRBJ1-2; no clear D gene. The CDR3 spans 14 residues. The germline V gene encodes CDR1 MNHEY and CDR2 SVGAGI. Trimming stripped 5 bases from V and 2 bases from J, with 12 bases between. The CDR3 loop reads CASSPTTGNYGYTF. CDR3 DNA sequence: TGTGCCAGCAGTCCTACGACGGGAAACTATGGCTACACCTTC.

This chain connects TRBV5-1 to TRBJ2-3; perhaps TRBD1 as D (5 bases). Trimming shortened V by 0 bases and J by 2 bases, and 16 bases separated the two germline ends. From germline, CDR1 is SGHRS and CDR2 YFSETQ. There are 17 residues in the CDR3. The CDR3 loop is CASSLGDSGWLTDTQYF. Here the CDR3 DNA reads TGCGCCAGCAGCTTGGGTGACAGTGGGTGGCTCACAGATACGCAGTATTTT.

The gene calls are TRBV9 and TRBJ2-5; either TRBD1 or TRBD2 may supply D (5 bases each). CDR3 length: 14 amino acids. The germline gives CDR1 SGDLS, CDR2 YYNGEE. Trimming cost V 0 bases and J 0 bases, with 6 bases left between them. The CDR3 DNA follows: TGTGCCAGCAGCGTAGGGGGGTACCAAGAGACCCAGTACTTC. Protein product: CASSVGGYQETQYF.

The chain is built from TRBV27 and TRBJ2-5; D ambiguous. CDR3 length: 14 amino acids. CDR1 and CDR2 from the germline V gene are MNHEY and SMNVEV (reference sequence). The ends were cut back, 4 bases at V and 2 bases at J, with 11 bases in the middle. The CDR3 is CASSWNTAQETQYF. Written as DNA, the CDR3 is TGTGCCAGCAGTTGGAATACCGCTCAAGAGACCCAGTACTTC.

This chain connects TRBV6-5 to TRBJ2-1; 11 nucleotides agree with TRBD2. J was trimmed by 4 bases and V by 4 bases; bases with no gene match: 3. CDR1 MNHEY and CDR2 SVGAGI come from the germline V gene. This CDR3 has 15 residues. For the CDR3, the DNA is TGTGCCAGCAGTTTAGCGGGGGGGCCGTACAATGAGCAGTTCTTC. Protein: CASSLAGGPYNEQFF.

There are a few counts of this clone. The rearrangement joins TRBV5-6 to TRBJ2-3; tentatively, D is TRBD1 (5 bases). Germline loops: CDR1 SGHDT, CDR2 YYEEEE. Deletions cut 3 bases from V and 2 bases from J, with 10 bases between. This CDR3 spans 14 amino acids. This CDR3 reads CASSSGHITDTQYF. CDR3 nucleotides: TGTGCCAGCAGCTCCGGACATATCACAGATACGCAGTATTTT.

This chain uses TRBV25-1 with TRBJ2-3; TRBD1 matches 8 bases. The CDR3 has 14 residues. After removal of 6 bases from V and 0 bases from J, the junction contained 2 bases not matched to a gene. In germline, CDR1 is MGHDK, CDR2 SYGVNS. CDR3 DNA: TGTGCCAGCAGCCGACAGGGGAGCACAGATACGCAGTATTTT. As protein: CASSRQGSTDTQYF.

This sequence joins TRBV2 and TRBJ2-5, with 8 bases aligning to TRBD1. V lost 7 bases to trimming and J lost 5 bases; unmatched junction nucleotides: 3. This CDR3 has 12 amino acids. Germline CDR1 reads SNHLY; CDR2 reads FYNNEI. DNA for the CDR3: TGTGCCAGCAAGACAGGGGTCGAGACCCAGTACTTC. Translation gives CASKTGVETQYF.

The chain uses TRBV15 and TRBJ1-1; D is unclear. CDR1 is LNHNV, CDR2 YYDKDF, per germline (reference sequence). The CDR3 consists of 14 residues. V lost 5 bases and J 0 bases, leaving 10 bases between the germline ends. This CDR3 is CATSGTEMNTEAFF. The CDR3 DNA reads TGTGCCACCAGCGGAACAGAAATGAACACTGAAGCTTTCTTT.

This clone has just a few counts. CDR3 sequence: CASSVDDLRGQPQHF. The CDR3 nucleotides read TGTGCCAGCAGCGTAGATGACCTTAGGGGTCAGCCCCAGCATTTT. This chain uses TRBV9 with TRBJ1-5; D is perhaps TRBD1 (5 bases). CDR1 is SGDLS and CDR2 is YYNGEE in the germline V gene. Trimming took 0 bases from V and 6 from J, leaving 13 bases between them. The CDR3 has 15 amino acids.

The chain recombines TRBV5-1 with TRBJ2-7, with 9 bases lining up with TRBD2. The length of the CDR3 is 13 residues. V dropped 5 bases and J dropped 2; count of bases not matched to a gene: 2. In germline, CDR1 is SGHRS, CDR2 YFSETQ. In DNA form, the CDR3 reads TGCGCCAGCAGGGCTAGCGGGGCCTACGAGCAGTACTTC. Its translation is CASRASGAYEQYF.

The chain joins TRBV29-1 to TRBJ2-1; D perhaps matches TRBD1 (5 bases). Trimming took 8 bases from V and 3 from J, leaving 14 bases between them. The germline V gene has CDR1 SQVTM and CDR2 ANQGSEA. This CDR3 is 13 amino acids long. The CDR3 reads CSFWGGNYNEQFF. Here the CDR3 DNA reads TGCAGCTTCTGGGGCGGTAACTACAATGAGCAGTTCTTC.

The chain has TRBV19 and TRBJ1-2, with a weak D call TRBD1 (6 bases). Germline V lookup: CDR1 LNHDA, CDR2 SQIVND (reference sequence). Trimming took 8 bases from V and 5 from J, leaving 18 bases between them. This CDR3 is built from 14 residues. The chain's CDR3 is CASSPGAGRYGYTF. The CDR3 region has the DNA TGTGCCAGTTCTCCGGGGGCAGGGAGATATGGCTACACCTTC.

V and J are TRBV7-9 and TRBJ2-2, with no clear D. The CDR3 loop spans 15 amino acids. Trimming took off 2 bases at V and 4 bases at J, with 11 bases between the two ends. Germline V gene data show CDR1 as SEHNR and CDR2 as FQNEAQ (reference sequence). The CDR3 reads CASSLWAVLTGELFF. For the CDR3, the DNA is TGTGCCAGCAGCTTATGGGCGGTACTCACCGGGGAGCTGTTTTTT.

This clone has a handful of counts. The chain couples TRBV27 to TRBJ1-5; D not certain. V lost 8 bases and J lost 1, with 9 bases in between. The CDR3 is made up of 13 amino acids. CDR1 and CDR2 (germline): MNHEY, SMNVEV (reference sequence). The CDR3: CASWTGSNQPQHF. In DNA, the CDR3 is TGTGCCAGCTGGACGGGCAGCAATCAGCCCCAGCATTTT.